The rows below give T cell receptor beta chains drawn from one sample of a study of T cells after yellow fever vaccination. TCRdb independently ran MiXCR on the 5' RACE reads; one entry per CDR3 protein. The sample lists approximately 150,000 distinct CDR3 sequences; 5.5% to 8% were seen once. This specimen was CD4+ T cells sorted from PBMCs, taken on the day of the first yellow fever vaccination. The receptors originated from a man between 18 and 35 years old who received the YFV17D yellow fever vaccine. Both conserved end residues are part of each CDR3.

V gene	CDR3 length	J gene	CDR3 protein
TRBV7-3	15	TRBJ2-2	CASSTQRQGAGELFF
TRBV6-2/TRBV6-3	14	TRBJ2-1	CASSWGPAWSEQFF
TRBV4-1	15	TRBJ1-2	CASSQELQGVGGYTF
TRBV20-1	18	TRBJ2-3	CSAKSGLAGGRGTDTQYF
TRBV14	14	TRBJ2-5	CASSQTGQWKTQYF
TRBV12-3/TRBV12-4	14	TRBJ1-5	CASSLRAEYQPQHF
TRBV5-1	14	TRBJ1-1	CASSMGQNRAEAFF
TRBV5-1	13	TRBJ1-6	CASSLSGDSPLHF
TRBV6-5	15	TRBJ2-5	CASSKGTVGGETQYF
TRBV5-1	17	TRBJ2-2	CASSPSRGRRNTGELFF
TRBV7-6	16	TRBJ1-6	CASSPRTGGRNSPLHF
TRBV5-6	16	TRBJ1-2	CASSLWGPWSSGGYTF
TRBV11-2	18	TRBJ2-6	CASSLDSGHLSGANVLTF
TRBV6-2/TRBV6-3	13	TRBJ1-5	CASSYGGRQPQHF
TRBV5-1	15	TRBJ1-1	CASSLVVSPNTEAFF
TRBV7-2	15	TRBJ1-2	CASSLWTGPVEGYTF
TRBV15	13	TRBJ1-3	CATSRDPGNTIYF
TRBV5-1	14	TRBJ1-6	CASSLGIDNSPLHF
TRBV25-1	14	TRBJ2-5	CASSERDRGETQYF
TRBV5-1	14	TRBJ2-1	CASSGTESYNEQFF
TRBV14	16	TRBJ2-1	CASSQDGWSLGNEQFF
TRBV7-2	15	TRBJ2-5	CASSFSGQGEETQYF
TRBV9	16	TRBJ2-7	CASSVAPSDFAYEQYF
TRBV5-1	12	TRBJ2-1	CASSLEAGSQFF
TRBV6-1	15	TRBJ2-7	CASSEMAGASYEQYF
TRBV5-1	14	TRBJ2-7	CASSLGFQPGEQYF
TRBV11-2	17	TRBJ2-1	CASRLGDLGREGAGQFF
TRBV5-1	13	TRBJ2-3	CASTPLGTDTQYF
TRBV5-1	13	TRBJ1-1	CASSFEGQGEAFF
TRBV5-1	14	TRBJ2-1	CASIPGDSYNEQFF
TRBV6-5	16	TRBJ1-6	CASSYPPEGGASPLHF
TRBV14	13	TRBJ2-3	CASSPNPDYTQYF
TRBV20-1	16	TRBJ2-4	CSAVKNSAQGKNIQYF
TRBV15	16	TRBJ2-3	CATSRGLGQLADTQYF
TRBV7-8	15	TRBJ2-2	CASSFNVQGTGELFF
TRBV5-6	14	TRBJ2-3	CASQDYSSKDTQYF
TRBV4-1	20	TRBJ2-6	CASSRRYGDRSFSGANVLTF
TRBV7-7	15	TRBJ2-3	CASSSDLTSTDTQYF
TRBV7-6	16	TRBJ2-5	CASSLVARGLQETQYF
TRBV5-1	14	TRBJ1-1	CASSLRQGETEAFF
TRBV12-3/TRBV12-4	15	TRBJ2-5	CASSLAGRTQETQYF
TRBV11-2	14	TRBJ2-5	CASSGRLVGETQYF
TRBV20-1	12	TRBJ1-6	CSARPTNSPLHF
TRBV4-1	17	TRBJ2-4	CASSRNRLRDGTQIQYF
TRBV5-1	17	TRBJ2-5	CASSLGVTGTSGETQYF
TRBV5-1	15	TRBJ2-3	CASTLRGGSTDTQYF
TRBV20-1	13	TRBJ2-7	CSAGLAGIYEQYF
TRBV19	15	TRBJ2-3	CASSTGTDLTDTQYF
TRBV7-9	14	TRBJ2-3	CASSFDGATDTQYF
TRBV7-2	11	TRBJ1-1	CASSLYTEAFF